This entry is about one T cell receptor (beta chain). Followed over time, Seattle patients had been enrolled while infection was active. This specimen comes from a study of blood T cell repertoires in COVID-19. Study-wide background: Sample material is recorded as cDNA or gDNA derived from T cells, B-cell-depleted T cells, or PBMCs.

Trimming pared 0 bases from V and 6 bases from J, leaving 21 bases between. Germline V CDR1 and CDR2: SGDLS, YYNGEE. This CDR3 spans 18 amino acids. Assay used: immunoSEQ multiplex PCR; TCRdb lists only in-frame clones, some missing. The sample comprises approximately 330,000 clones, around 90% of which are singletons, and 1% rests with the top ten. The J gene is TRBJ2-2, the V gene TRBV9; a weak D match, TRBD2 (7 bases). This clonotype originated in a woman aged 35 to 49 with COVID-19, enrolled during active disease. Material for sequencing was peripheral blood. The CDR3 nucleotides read TGTGCCAGCAGCGTAGCCCCGAGGGGGGGTTGGGGCGCCGGGGAGCTGTTTTTT. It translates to CASSVAPRGGWGAGELFF.